This TCR beta chain was recorded in a study of blood T cell repertoires in COVID-19. CDR3 length equals 12 residues. Germline V gene lookup returns CDR1 MDHEN and CDR2 SYDVKM. Trimming removed 7 bases from V and 3 bases from J, with 9 bases in between. Only one count was recorded for this clone. Only in-frame clones appear in the TCRdb table, and some are missing; sequencing was by immunoSEQ multiplex PCR. The table shows 92,000 or so clones, with 72% occurring only once. Sample: peripheral blood. This chain connects TRBV28 to TRBJ1-2; unclear D gene. The sequence came from a woman over 75 with acute or convalescent COVID-19. The DNA of the CDR3 is TGTGCCAGCACTCCCCGGGACTATGGCTACACCTTC. Encoded protein: CASTPRDYGYTF.